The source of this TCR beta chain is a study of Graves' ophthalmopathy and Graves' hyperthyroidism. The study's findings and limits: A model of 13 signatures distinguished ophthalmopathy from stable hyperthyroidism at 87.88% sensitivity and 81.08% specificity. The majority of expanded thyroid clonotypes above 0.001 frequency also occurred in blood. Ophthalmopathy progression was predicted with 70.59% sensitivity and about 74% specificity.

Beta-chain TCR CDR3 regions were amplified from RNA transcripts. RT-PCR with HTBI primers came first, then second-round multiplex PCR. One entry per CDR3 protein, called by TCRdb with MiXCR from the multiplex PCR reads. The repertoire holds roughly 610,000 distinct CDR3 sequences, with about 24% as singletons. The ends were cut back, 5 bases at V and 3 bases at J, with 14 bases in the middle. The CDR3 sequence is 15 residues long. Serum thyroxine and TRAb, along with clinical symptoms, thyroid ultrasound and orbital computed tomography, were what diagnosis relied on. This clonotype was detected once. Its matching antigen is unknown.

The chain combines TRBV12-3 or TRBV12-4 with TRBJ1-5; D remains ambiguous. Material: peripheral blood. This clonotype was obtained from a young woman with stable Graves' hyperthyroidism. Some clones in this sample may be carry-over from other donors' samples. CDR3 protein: CASSAPTETNQPQHF. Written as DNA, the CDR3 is TGTGCCAGCAGTGCCCCCACAGAAACCAATCAGCCCCAGCATTTT.